Given below is one TCR beta chain in context. The CDR3 is made up of 14 amino acids. V trimming: 7 bases; J trimming: 4 bases; junction bases outside the gene matches: 9. CDR1 and CDR2 (germline): MDHEN, SYDVKM. Sequenced by immunoSEQ multiplex PCR; TCRdb stores in-frame clones only, minus some. Altogether a few hundred thousand clones are present, roughly 90% being singletons, with the ten largest covering about 3%. The source of the sample is a study of blood T cell repertoires in COVID-19. Sequencing was done on a sample of peripheral blood. The origin of this receptor is a young woman with COVID-19, enrolled during active disease. V is TRBV28 and J is TRBJ1-2, with 7 bases matching TRBD1. The chain's CDR3 is CASNEGAYRYGYTF. The CDR3 nucleotides read TGTGCCAGCAACGAGGGGGCATATCGCTATGGCTACACCTTC.